A single sample gave rise to the 10 T cell receptor beta chains below, sequenced in a study of blood T cells in healthy people across ages. A second PCR, run for about 6 to 11 cycles, used a sample-barcoded 5' primer plus a J-beta primer mix. TCRdb reanalysed the 5' RACE reads using MiXCR and keeps one entry per CDR3 protein. Of 600,000 to 850,000 distinct CDR3 sequences listed, about 40% are singletons. The sequenced sample consisted of blood. These receptors all stem from a woman in her sixties or seventies in good health.

A word on this clonotype: A junction boundary mismatches the germline segment, possibly from a read error. The chain couples TRBV12-5 to TRBJ1-4; D perhaps matches TRBD1 (5 bases). Germline V lookup: CDR1 LGHNT, CDR2 FRNRAP. This CDR3 region has 16 residues. The CDR3 sequence: CASGQQIDSINEKRFF. CDR3 bases: TGTGCTAGTGGCCAACAAATAGACAGTATCAATGAAAAACGGTTTTTT.

V usage is TRBV27 and J usage is TRBJ2-7; either TRBD1 or TRBD2 may fit D (5 bases each). The CDR3 length is 11 residues. Germline V gene data show CDR1 as MNHEY and CDR2 as SMNVEV (reference sequence). Trimming shortened V by 8 bases and J by 6 bases, and 11 bases separated the two germline ends. CDR3 sequence (DNA): TGTGCCAGCCGGGACCGTTGCGAGCAGTACTTC. This translates into CASRDRCEQYF.

This sequence joins TRBV7-9 and TRBJ1-2; tentatively, D is TRBD1 (6 bases). V was cut by 2 bases and J by 8 bases, with 9 bases left in between. Germline V lookup: CDR1 SEHNR, CDR2 FQNEAQ (reference sequence). The CDR3 length is 12 residues. The CDR3 DNA sequence: TGTGCCAGCAGCTTAAAGGGACACGGCTACACCTTC. Its protein is CASSLKGHGYTF.

V is TRBV7-2 and J is TRBJ1-1; D call uncertain. This CDR3 has 13 amino acids. Germline CDR1 is SGHTA and CDR2 is FQGNSA. V lost 5 bases and J lost 0, with 7 bases in between. CDR3 nucleotides: TGTGCCAGCAGCACAGTAATGAACACTGAAGCTTTCTTT. Translating gives CASSTVMNTEAFF.

This chain connects TRBV20-1 to TRBJ1-2; 8 bases agree with TRBD1. This CDR3 has 13 residues. From germline, CDR1 is DFQATT and CDR2 SNEGSKA (reference sequence). V was clipped by 1 base and J by 6 bases; unmatched bases: 4. This CDR3 reads CSARGDRIDGYTF. The CDR3 DNA reads as TGCAGTGCTAGAGGGGACAGGATAGATGGCTACACCTTC.

There are many counts of this clonotype. The chain uses TRBV5-1 and TRBJ2-5, with 7 bases fitting TRBD2. The CDR3 totals 13 residues. The trim removed 1 base at V and 5 bases at J, leaving 2 bases unmatched. Germline-derived CDR1 and CDR2 are SGHRS and YFSETQ. Written as DNA, the CDR3 is TGCGCCAGCAGCTTGCTACTAGCGGAGACCCAGTACTTC. It translates to CASSLLLAETQYF.

This clonotype was seen repeatedly, ten times or more. This rearrangement joins TRBV29-1 to TRBJ2-7; D is unclear. V was cut by 3 bases and J by 2 bases, with 5 bases left in between. Germline V gives CDR1 SQVTM, CDR2 ANQGSEA. The CDR3 is made up of 11 amino acids. CDR3 nucleotide sequence: TGCAGCGTTGACCAAGCCTACGAGCAGTACTTC. Its protein is CSVDQAYEQYF.

This clonotype was observed a handful of times. The J gene is TRBJ1-5, the V gene TRBV2; 8 nucleotides agree with TRBD1. The CDR3 covers 15 residues. Trimming cost V 6 bases and J 4 bases; bases outside gene matches: 8. Germline CDR1 is SNHLY and CDR2 is FYNNEI. The CDR3 spells CASRARGTGNQPQHF. The CDR3 DNA reads TGTGCCAGCAGGGCCCGGGGGACAGGTAATCAGCCCCAGCATTTT.

Concerning this clonotype itself: This may be a read error: a much more frequent sequence differs by one nucleotide. The chain links TRBV10-3 to TRBJ2-3, with 7 bases identical to TRBD2. CDR1 is ENHRY and CDR2 is SYGVKD in the germline V gene. V was clipped by 3 bases and J by 6 bases; unmatched bases: 12. The CDR3 has 16 residues. The CDR3 loop is CAISEPGTNGGDTQYF. The DNA for the CDR3 is TGTGCCATCAGTGAACCCGGGACTAACGGGGGGGATACGCAGTATTTT.

The chain employs TRBV10-3 and TRBJ2-1, with 7 positions matching TRBD2. Germline trimming cut 8 bases from V and 4 bases from J; bases unmatched to any gene: 5. Looked up from germline, CDR1 is ENHRY and CDR2 is SYGVKD. The length of the CDR3 is 13 residues. Written as DNA, the CDR3 is TGTGCCATCGGCGGGAGTAATTACAATGAGCAGTTCTTC. Its protein is CAIGGSNYNEQFF.